What follows is one TCR beta chain and its context. The protocol was immunoSEQ multiplex PCR, while the TCRdb copy is restricted to in-frame clones and leaves out a portion. In the table there are around 40,000 clones, about 90% of which are singletons. The data derive from a study of blood T cell repertoires in COVID-19. Study overall: Nucleic acid was either cDNA or gDNA, and it came from T cells, B-cell-depleted T cells, or PBMCs.

The CDR3 is 14 residues long. The germline V gene encodes CDR1 SGHRS and CDR2 YFSETQ. V was trimmed by 5 bases and J by 0 bases, leaving 8 bases between them. Sequencing was performed on peripheral blood. This TCR was sampled from a human donor in a cohort sampled during active COVID-19. The chain links TRBV5-1 to TRBJ1-4; D gene uncertain. The CDR3 DNA reads TGCGCCAGCAGGGAGGGTGCAACTAATGAAAAACTGTTTTTT. Translated, it gives CASREGATNEKLFF.